This T cell receptor (beta chain) was documented in a study of cytomegalovirus exposure and HLA in healthy donors. As for the study in general: A later analysis reported the approximately 120 validation repertoires used the same platform as the 550 to 800 first-cohort repertoires.

TCRdb's table, derived via immunoSEQ multiplex PCR, lists solely in-frame clones and lacks some. The data contain 250,000 to 350,000 clones, approximately 90% of them singletons. The CDR3 runs to 14 residues. Trimming removed 5 bases from V and 1 base from J; junction bases left unmatched: 3. Germline V gives CDR1 ENHRY, CDR2 SYGVKD. This clone was detected only once. The clonotype was recovered from a woman aged 30 to 39 in good health and CMV-seropositive. This sequence joins TRBV10-3 and TRBJ2-7, with 9 bases that match TRBD1. The sequenced material came from PBMCs. This CDR3 reads CAISPGQGSYEQYF. The CDR3 nucleotides are TGTGCCATCAGTCCGGGACAGGGTTCCTACGAGCAGTACTTC.